This T cell receptor (beta chain) comes out of a study of T-cell memory formation after mild COVID-19. The CDR3 contains 16 residues. With V trimmed by 4 bases and J by 5 bases, 7 bases remained unmatched. The germline CDR1 and CDR2 sequences are PRHDT and FYEKMQ (reference sequence). Points from the study as a whole: The second-wave clones peaking on day 37 were not confirmed as SARS-CoV-2-specific. Those CD4+ clones that contracted were mainly in CM and EM (CD8+ ones in EMRA).

In its sample, this clonotype was seen a few times. Its matching antigen is unknown. The TCR alpha and TCR beta cDNA libraries, bearing sample barcodes and UMIs, were generated by 5'RACE using constant-segment primers. Via MiXCR, TCRdb re-called the 5' RACE reads, giving one row per CDR3 protein. The sample holds fewer than 95,000 distinct CDR3 sequences, around 13% seen once. J is TRBJ2-7 and V is TRBV13; 14 bases align to TRBD2. The TCR comes from an adult woman who had mild COVID-19 (a few samples of this study predate the infection). Cell type and time point are not known. Material for sequencing was PBMCs or a T cell subset sorted from them (not recorded which). The CDR3 DNA reads as TGTGCCAGCAGCTCAAATCCGGGACTAGCGGGAGACGAGCAGTACTTC. It codes for CASSSNPGLAGDEQYF.